This TCR beta chain stems from a study of regulatory T cells in long-lasting Graves disease. Notes on this clonotype: No antigen is known for it.

Trimming left V 6 bases short and J 5 bases short, with 17 bases between. CDR1 is DFQATT, CDR2 SNEGSKA, per germline (reference sequence). This CDR3 region has 13 residues. Indicated time point: persistent/refractory GD, antithyroid drugs over 5 years with positive TRAb. RNA isolated from PBMCs was used to make the TCR library. Patients were from an endocrinology department in Xi'an, China. Overall study results and limits: TCR diversity was lower in persistent Graves' patients (versus newly diagnosed ones).

Library construction for TCR beta used iRepertoire HTBI primers and Arm-PCR of CDR3 regions. One entry per CDR3 protein results from TCRdb running MiXCR on the multiplex PCR reads. The sample carries about 660,000 distinct CDR3 sequences, about 32% recorded once. The origin of this receptor is a female donor with Graves disease. Sequenced here: peripheral blood mononuclear cells (PBMCs), sampled when the disease was refractory, from a patient treated with antithyroid drugs. The chain links TRBV20-1 to TRBJ2-7; possibly TRBD1 or TRBD2 for D (5 bases each). The CDR3 loop is CSAAALVGDEQYF. In DNA form, the CDR3 reads TGCAGTGCAGCGGCGCTAGTGGGGGACGAGCAGTACTTC.